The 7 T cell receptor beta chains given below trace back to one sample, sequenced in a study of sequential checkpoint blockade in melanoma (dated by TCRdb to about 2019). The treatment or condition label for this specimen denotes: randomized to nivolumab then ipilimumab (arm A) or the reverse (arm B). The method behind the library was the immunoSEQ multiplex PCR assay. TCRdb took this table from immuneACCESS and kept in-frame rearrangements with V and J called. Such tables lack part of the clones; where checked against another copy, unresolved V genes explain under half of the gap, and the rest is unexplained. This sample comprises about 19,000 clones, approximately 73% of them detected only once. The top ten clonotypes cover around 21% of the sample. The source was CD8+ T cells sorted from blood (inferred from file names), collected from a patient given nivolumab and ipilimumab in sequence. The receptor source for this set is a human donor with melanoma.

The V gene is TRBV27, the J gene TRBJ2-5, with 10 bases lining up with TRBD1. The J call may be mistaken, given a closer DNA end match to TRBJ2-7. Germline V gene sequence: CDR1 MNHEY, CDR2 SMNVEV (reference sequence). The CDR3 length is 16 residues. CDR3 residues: CASSFSRTGGSYEQYF. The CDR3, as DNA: TGTGCCAGCAGTTTTTCCCGGACAGGGGGCTCCTACGAGCAGTACTTC.

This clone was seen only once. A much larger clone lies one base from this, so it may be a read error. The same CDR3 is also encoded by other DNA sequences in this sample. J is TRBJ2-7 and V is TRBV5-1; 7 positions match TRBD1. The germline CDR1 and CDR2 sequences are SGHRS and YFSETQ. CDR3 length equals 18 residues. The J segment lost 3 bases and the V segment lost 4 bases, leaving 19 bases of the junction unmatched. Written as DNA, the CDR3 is TGCGCCAGCAGCCTGGTCGGGCTAGGGACAGCTGTATTCTACGAGCAGTACTTC. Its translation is CASSLVGLGTAVFYEQYF.

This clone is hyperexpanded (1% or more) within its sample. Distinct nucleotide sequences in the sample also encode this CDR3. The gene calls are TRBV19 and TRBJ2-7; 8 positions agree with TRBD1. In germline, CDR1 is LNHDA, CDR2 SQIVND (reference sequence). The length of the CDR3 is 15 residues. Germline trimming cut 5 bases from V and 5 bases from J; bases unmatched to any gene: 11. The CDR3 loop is CASSLVTGAVHEQYF. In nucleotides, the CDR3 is TGTGCCAGTAGTCTCGTGACAGGGGCGGTCCACGAGCAGTACTTC. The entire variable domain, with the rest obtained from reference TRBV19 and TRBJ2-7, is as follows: DGGITQSPKYLFRKEGQNVTLSCEQNLNHDAMYWYRQDPGQGLRLIYYSQIVNDFQKGDIAEGYSVSREKKESFPLTVTSAQKNPTAFYLCASSLVTGAVHEQYFGPGTRLTVT.

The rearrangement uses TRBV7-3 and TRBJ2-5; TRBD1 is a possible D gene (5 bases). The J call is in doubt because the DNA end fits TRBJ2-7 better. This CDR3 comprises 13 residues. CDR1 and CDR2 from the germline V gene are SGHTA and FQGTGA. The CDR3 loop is CASSLGPGYEQYF. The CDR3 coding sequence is TGTGCCAGCAGCTTAGGTCCAGGGTACGAGCAGTACTTC.

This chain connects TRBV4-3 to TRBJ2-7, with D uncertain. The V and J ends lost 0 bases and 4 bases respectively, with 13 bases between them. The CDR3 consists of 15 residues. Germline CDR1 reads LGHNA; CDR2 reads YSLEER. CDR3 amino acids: CASSQDRYQAYEQYF. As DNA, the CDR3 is TGCGCCAGCAGCCAAGATCGATATCAGGCGTACGAGCAGTACTTC.

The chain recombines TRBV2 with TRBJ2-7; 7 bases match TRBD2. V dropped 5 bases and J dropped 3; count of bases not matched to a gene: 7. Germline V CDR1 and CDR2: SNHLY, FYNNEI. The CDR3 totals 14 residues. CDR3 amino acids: CASSSLSGDYEQYF. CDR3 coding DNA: TGTGCCAGCAGTTCTCTCAGCGGGGACTACGAGCAGTACTTC.

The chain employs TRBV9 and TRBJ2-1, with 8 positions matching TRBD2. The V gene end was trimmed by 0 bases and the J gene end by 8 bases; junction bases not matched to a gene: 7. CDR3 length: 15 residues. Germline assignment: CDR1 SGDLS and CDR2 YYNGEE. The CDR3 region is CASSVGSGSADEQFF. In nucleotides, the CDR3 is TGTGCCAGCAGCGTAGGCAGCGGGAGCGCCGATGAGCAGTTCTTC. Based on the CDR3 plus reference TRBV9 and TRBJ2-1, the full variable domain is DSGVTQTPKHLITATGQRVTLRCSPRSGDLSVYWYQQSLDQGLQFLIQYYNGEERAKGNILERFSAQQFPDLHSELNLSSLELGDSALYFCASSVGSGSADEQFFGPGTRLTVL.